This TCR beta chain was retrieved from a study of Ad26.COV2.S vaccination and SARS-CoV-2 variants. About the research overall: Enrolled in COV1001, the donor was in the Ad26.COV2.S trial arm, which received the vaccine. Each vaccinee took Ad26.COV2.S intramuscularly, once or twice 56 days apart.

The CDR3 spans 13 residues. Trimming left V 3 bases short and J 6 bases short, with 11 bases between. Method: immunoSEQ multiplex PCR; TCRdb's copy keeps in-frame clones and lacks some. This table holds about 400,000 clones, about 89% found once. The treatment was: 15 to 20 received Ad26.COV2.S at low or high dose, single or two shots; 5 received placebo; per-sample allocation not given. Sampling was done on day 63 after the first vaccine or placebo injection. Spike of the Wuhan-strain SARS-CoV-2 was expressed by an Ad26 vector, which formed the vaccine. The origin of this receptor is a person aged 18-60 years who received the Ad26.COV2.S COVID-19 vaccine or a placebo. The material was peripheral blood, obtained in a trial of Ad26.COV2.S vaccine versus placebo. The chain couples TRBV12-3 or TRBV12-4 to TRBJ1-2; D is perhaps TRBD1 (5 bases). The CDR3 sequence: CASSFGGKNGYTF. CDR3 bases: TGTGCCAGCAGTTTTGGGGGGAAAAATGGCTACACCTTC.